The present TCR beta chain was sequenced within a study of radiotherapy plus CTLA-4 blockade in lung cancer. Study-wide results and caveats: TCR clones originating in tumors grew in number in blood after radiotherapy plus ipilimumab.

Produced via immunoSEQ multiplex PCR; TCRdb's table is partial and in-frame only. The table records 130,000 or so clones, over 80% of them present only once. With respect to this clone: The antigen is unknown.

The CDR3 extends over 14 amino acids. The V gene lost 5 bases and the J gene lost 5 bases, with 15 bases spanning the gap. Per the germline V gene, CDR1 is ENHRY and CDR2 is SYGVKD. The input for sequencing was peripheral blood, taken from a patient treated with radiotherapy plus ipilimumab. This chain links TRBV10-3 with TRBJ1-2, with D hard to call. This clonotype was obtained from a human donor with non-small cell lung cancer that progressed on radiotherapy plus ipilimumab. The DNA for the CDR3 is TGTGCCATCAGTCAGACATCCTTGGGGTATGGCTACACCTTC. The encoded protein is CAISQTSLGYGYTF.